Shown below are 27 T cell receptor beta chains from a single sample sequenced in a study of blood T cell repertoires in COVID-19. Some clones are missing from TCRdb's copy, which holds only in-frame ones; the method was immunoSEQ multiplex PCR. Counted here are just under 70,000 clones, roughly 89% occurring once; the ten biggest clones make up approximately 8.4%. The sequencing input was peripheral blood. Receptors were obtained from a man aged 25 to 40 with acute or convalescent COVID-19.

CDR3 nucleotide sequence: TGTGCCAGCAGTTCACAGGGTGGGCGCAATCAGCCCCAGCATTTT. As protein: CASSSQGGRNQPQHF. The rearrangement joins TRBV28 to TRBJ1-5, with a tentative D call TRBD1 (6 bases). The CDR3 loop spans 15 amino acids. V was clipped by 4 bases and J by 2 bases, with 12 bases between them. Germline lookup yields CDR1 MDHEN and CDR2 SYDVKM.

The chain is built from TRBV6-5 and TRBJ1-1, with D tentatively TRBD1 (5 bases). Germline V gene sequence: CDR1 MNHEY, CDR2 SVGAGI. The CDR3 length is 14 residues. Deletions cut 7 bases from V and 7 bases from J, with 19 bases between. The CDR3 nucleotides are TGTGCCAGCAACGCCAGGGACCGCGGGAATGAAGCTTTCTTT. It codes for CASNARDRGNEAFF.

The chain combines TRBV5-1 with TRBJ2-2; 12 nucleotides align to TRBD1. This CDR3 contains 14 residues. The germline CDR1 and CDR2 sequences are SGHRS and YFSETQ. The CDR3 sequence: CAAGTGGFTGELFF. The CDR3 DNA sequence: TGCGCAGCTGGGACAGGGGGCTTCACCGGGGAGCTGTTTTTT.

This chain uses TRBV5-5 with TRBJ1-4, with 8 bases matching TRBD1. V gave up 4 bases and J gave up 5 bases; unmatched junction bases: 7. CDR1 and CDR2 from the germline V gene are SGHKS and YYEKEE (reference sequence). The CDR3 is 15 amino acids. The CDR3, as DNA: TGTGCCAGCAGCCTCCGGGACAGGAAAAATGAAAAACTGTTTTTT. Residues: CASSLRDRKNEKLFF.

The rearrangement uses TRBV6-5 and TRBJ2-7, with 7 positions matching TRBD1. The germline gives CDR1 MNHEY, CDR2 SVGAGI. V dropped 8 bases and J dropped 1; count of bases not matched to a gene: 2. The CDR3 is 12 residues long. In DNA form, the CDR3 reads TGTGCCAGCGGGACAGAGTCCTACGAGCAGTACTTC. This sequence encodes CASGTESYEQYF.

The chain recombines TRBV27 with TRBJ1-4, with 7 nucleotides matching TRBD1. The trim removed 4 bases at V and 8 bases at J, leaving 16 bases unmatched. CDR1 is MNHEY and CDR2 is SMNVEV in the germline V gene (reference sequence). This CDR3 has 17 amino acids. CDR3 loop: CASSSSRDSLSREKLFF. CDR3 coding DNA: TGTGCCAGCAGTTCTTCCCGGGACAGCCTTTCTCGGGAAAAACTGTTTTTT.

The chain recombines TRBV7-8 with TRBJ2-7, with 8 bases matching TRBD1. V gave up 4 bases and J gave up 0 bases; unmatched junction bases: 2. Germline assignment: CDR1 SGHVS and CDR2 FQNEAQ. CDR3 length equals 14 residues. The DNA of the CDR3 is TGTGCCAGCAGCTCGGACAGGGCCTCCTACGAGCAGTACTTC. Translated, it gives CASSSDRASYEQYF.

V usage is TRBV6-5 and J usage is TRBJ1-1; TRBD1 agrees at 10 bases. Germline V gene lookup returns CDR1 MNHEY and CDR2 SVGAGI. This CDR3 has 13 amino acids. V shed 2 bases, J shed 10 bases, and the junction held 4 bases outside the gene matches. The CDR3 here is CASSYGTGVVAFF. The CDR3 DNA follows: TGTGCCAGCAGTTACGGGACAGGGGTTGTAGCTTTCTTT.

J is TRBJ2-5 and V is TRBV10-3; D is unclear. Trimming took 5 bases from V and 3 from J, leaving 7 bases between them. Per the germline V gene, CDR1 is ENHRY and CDR2 is SYGVKD. There are 12 residues in the CDR3. Here the CDR3 DNA reads TGTGCCATCAGTTTTTCAGAAGAGACCCAGTACTTC. Amino acids: CAISFSEETQYF.

The V call is TRBV5-5, the J call TRBJ2-3, with D perhaps TRBD2 (5 bases). The germline gives CDR1 SGHKS, CDR2 YYEKEE (reference sequence). The CDR3 is 16 residues long. V was pared by 4 bases and J by 5 bases, with 20 bases between. CDR3 nucleotides: TGTGCCAGCAGCCCGCCGAGGGTGGGGTCCGGAGATACGCAGTATTTT. The encoded protein is CASSPPRVGSGDTQYF.

This chain joins TRBV5-4 and TRBJ2-7; TRBD2 matches at 7 bases. The CDR3 contains 16 residues. J gave up 5 bases and V 3 bases, and 14 bases lay outside the gene matches. In germline, CDR1 is SGHNT, CDR2 YYREEE (reference sequence). The CDR3: CASSSASLADSHEQYF. The CDR3 nucleotides read TGTGCCAGCAGCTCTGCTTCCCTAGCGGACTCTCACGAGCAGTACTTC.

The J gene is TRBJ2-2, the V gene TRBV6-2 or TRBV6-3; D gene unclear. V lost 6 bases, J lost 2 bases, and 7 bases lay in between. This CDR3 comprises 13 residues. In germline, CDR1 is MNHEY, CDR2 SVGEGT. The CDR3 DNA reads TGTGCCAGCAGCCCCCTTAACACCGGGGAGCTGTTTTTT. Translation: CASSPLNTGELFF.

The chain combines TRBV5-5 with TRBJ1-1, with TRBD1 matching over 9 bases. This CDR3 spans 16 amino acids. Trimming took 4 bases from V and 1 from J; bases not matched to a gene: 8. Per the germline V gene, CDR1 is SGHKS and CDR2 is YYEKEE (reference sequence). The CDR3 loop is CASSTLRTGANTEAFF. In nucleotides, the CDR3 is TGTGCCAGCAGCACACTCCGGACAGGGGCGAACACTGAAGCTTTCTTT.

The J gene is TRBJ2-7, the V gene TRBV6-2 or TRBV6-3, with D possibly being TRBD1 (5 bases). Germline assignment: CDR1 MNHEY and CDR2 SVGEGT. V gave up 5 bases and J gave up 3 bases, with 11 bases separating them. The CDR3 loop spans 13 amino acids. Here the CDR3 DNA reads TGTGCCAGCAGTAGAGACAGATACTACGAGCAGTACTTC. Its protein is CASSRDRYYEQYF.

This chain uses TRBV7-9 with TRBJ2-7; 7 positions match TRBD1. Germline V gives CDR1 SEHNR, CDR2 FQNEAQ (reference sequence). The trim removed 3 bases at V and 2 bases at J, leaving 7 bases unmatched. The CDR3 is 15 residues long. CDR3 in DNA: TGTGCCAGCAGCTTTATACGACAGGGAGCCTACGAGCAGTACTTC. Protein sequence: CASSFIRQGAYEQYF. Variable domain in full (rest from reference TRBV7-9 and TRBJ2-7): DTGVSQNPRHKITKRGQNVTFRCDPISEHNRLYWYRQTLGQGPEFLTYFQNEAQLEKSRLLSDRFSAERPKGSFSTLEIQRTEQGDSAMYLCASSFIRQGAYEQYFGPGTRLTVT.

This sequence joins TRBV7-9 and TRBJ2-5; D not certain. Trimming removed 3 bases at V and 10 bases at J, with 12 bases between. The CDR3 runs to 12 residues. Germline values: CDR1 SEHNR, CDR2 FQNEAQ (reference sequence). Written as DNA, the CDR3 is TGTGCCAGCAGCTTCGAGGCGTCGGACCAGTACTTC. Encoded protein: CASSFEASDQYF.

The chain is built from TRBV27 and TRBJ2-7, with 10 bases fitting TRBD1. CDR1 and CDR2 (germline): MNHEY, SMNVEV (reference sequence). V lost 6 bases to trimming and J lost 1 base; unmatched junction nucleotides: 0. The CDR3 loop spans 13 amino acids. CDR3 coding DNA: TGTGCCAGCAGGGACAGGGGGTCCTACGAGCAGTACTTC. It encodes CASRDRGSYEQYF.

This chain links TRBV14 with TRBJ1-2; tentative D call: TRBD1 (5 bases). Germline loops: CDR1 SGHDN, CDR2 FVKESK. Between the trimmed V and J ends, which lost 0 bases and 4 bases, there was a span of 9 bases. The CDR3 spans 14 residues. The CDR3 loop reads CASSQDLGGYGYTF. The CDR3 DNA reads TGTGCCAGCAGCCAAGATTTGGGGGGCTATGGCTACACCTTC.

The CDR3: CASSGQGAGYGYTF. The CDR3 bases are TGTGCCAGCTCAGGACAGGGGGCTGGGTATGGCTACACCTTC. The chain has TRBV18 and TRBJ1-2, with TRBD1 matching 11 bases. The junction had 4 bases not matched to a gene; V was cut back by 5 bases and J by 5 bases. CDR1 and CDR2 (germline): KGHSH, LQKENI. This CDR3 has 14 residues. Full variable domain (missing parts from reference TRBV18 and TRBJ1-2): NAGVMQNPRHLVRRRGQEARLRCSPMKGHSHVYWYRQLPEEGLKFMVYLQKENIIDESGMPKERFSAEFPKEGPSILRIQQVVRGDSAAYFCASSGQGAGYGYTFGSGTRLTVV.

The chain has TRBV30 and TRBJ2-3; D may be TRBD2 (5 bases). The V gene lost 8 bases and the J gene lost 2 bases, with 11 bases spanning the gap. Germline values: CDR1 GTSNPN, CDR2 SVGIG (reference sequence). The CDR3 loop spans 12 amino acids. The CDR3 DNA reads TGTGCCGGCGGTAGCGACACAGATACGCAGTATTTT. As protein: CAGGSDTDTQYF.

The CDR3 is CASSKTSTTDTQYF. The CDR3 nucleotides are TGTGCCAGTAGTAAGACTAGTACCACAGATACGCAGTATTTT. The J gene is TRBJ2-3, the V gene TRBV19; D is possibly TRBD2 (6 bases). Per germline, CDR1 LNHDA and CDR2 SQIVND (reference sequence). This CDR3 spans 14 amino acids. Trimming pared 4 bases from V and 2 bases from J, leaving 10 bases between.

The chain recombines TRBV19 with TRBJ2-2, with 9 positions matching TRBD2. Trimming cost V 5 bases and J 4 bases; bases outside gene matches: 2. The V gene's germline CDR1 is LNHDA and CDR2 SQIVND (reference sequence). The CDR3 contains 14 residues. CDR3 sequence (DNA): TGTGCCAGTAGTGCGACTAGCGGCACCGGGGAGCTGTTTTTT. Translation gives CASSATSGTGELFF.

V gene TRBV20-1 combines with J gene TRBJ2-1; 11 bases line up with TRBD2. This CDR3 spans 15 amino acids. V shed 3 bases, J shed 7 bases, and the junction held 8 bases outside the gene matches. In germline, CDR1 is DFQATT, CDR2 SNEGSKA (reference sequence). CDR3 region: CSASNSGRAINEQFF. As DNA, the CDR3 is TGCAGTGCTAGTAATAGCGGGAGGGCCATAAATGAGCAGTTCTTC.

The rearrangement links TRBV5-1 to TRBJ2-1; D not resolved. V was trimmed by 6 bases and J by 7 bases, leaving 8 bases between them. CDR1 is SGHRS, CDR2 YFSETQ, per germline. CDR3 length: 11 residues. CDR3 in amino acids: CASTLENEQFF. The CDR3 DNA reads as TGCGCCAGCACCCTGGAGAATGAGCAGTTCTTC.

The chain carries TRBV25-1 and TRBJ1-4; 7 bases are shared with TRBD1. This CDR3 region has 16 residues. Germline V lookup: CDR1 MGHDK, CDR2 SYGVNS. The J segment lost 4 bases and the V segment lost 3 bases, leaving 8 bases of the junction unmatched. The DNA of the CDR3 is TGTGCCAGCAGTGAGGGCGGGACAGTTGGTAATGAAAAACTGTTTTTT. Its translation is CASSEGGTVGNEKLFF.

V gene TRBV12-5 combines with J gene TRBJ1-1; 9 nucleotides align to TRBD1. Germline values: CDR1 LGHNT, CDR2 FRNRAP. CDR3 length equals 15 residues. J lost 5 bases, V lost 2 bases, and 6 bases had no gene match. The CDR3 spells CASGLSTGGTTEAFF. The CDR3 DNA is TGTGCTAGTGGTTTGAGTACAGGGGGCACAACTGAAGCTTTCTTT.

The chain joins TRBV5-1 to TRBJ2-1, with D perhaps TRBD1 (5 bases). Germline V CDR1 and CDR2: SGHRS, YFSETQ. CDR3 size: 15 residues. Trimming took 4 bases from V and 0 from J, leaving 11 bases between them. CDR3 amino acids: CASSLDTNSYNEQFF. CDR3 DNA: TGCGCCAGCAGCCTGGACACCAACTCCTACAATGAGCAGTTCTTC.